This T cell receptor (beta chain) was captured in a study of cytomegalovirus exposure and HLA in healthy donors. Study as a whole: As an earlier analysis found, about 200 million T cells yielded 90 million to 140 million unique TCR beta sequences.

Of note for this clone: Its specificity is not known.

13 Jbeta primers and 60 Vbeta primers were used for the PCR. This table comes from immunoSEQ multiplex PCR, and its TCRdb copy is limited to in-frame clones, with some not included. The sample records about 92,000 clones, roughly 80% being singletons. Study findings and constraints: In a later analysis, several top co-occurrence clusters appeared linked to parvovirus B19, influenza, CMV and Epstein-Barr virus. Looking again later, the authors saw that most CMV-associated TCR beta chains seemed HLA-restricted. Sequences of the TCR beta chain were said to predict the HLA-A and HLA-B alleles of most subjects accurately.

This CDR3 spans 18 amino acids. The germline gives CDR1 ENHRY, CDR2 SYGVKD. The V and J ends lost 3 bases and 0 bases, in that order; junction bases with no gene match: 11. This receptor was identified in a man aged 45-65 years in good health and CMV-seropositive. Sequencing was carried out using PBMCs. The V call is TRBV10-3, the J call TRBJ1-5; TRBD1 aligns across 7 bases. CDR3 sequence: CAISDPHRTGDSNQPQHF. The CDR3 DNA sequence: TGTGCCATCAGTGATCCCCACAGGACAGGCGATAGCAATCAGCCCCAGCATTTT.